The 4 T cell receptor beta chains listed next were all sequenced from one sample in a study of blood T cell repertoires in COVID-19 (TCRdb year 2020). The protocol used for the library was the immunoSEQ multiplex PCR assay. TCRdb retrieved this table from immuneACCESS and kept in-frame rearrangements only. Not all clones are present; in checked studies, unresolved V genes account for under half, and no reason is known for the remainder. The sample yields tens of thousands of clones; roughly 79% were counted once. The top ten constitute about 5.4% of the sample. Sequences were obtained from peripheral blood. These receptors all stem from a woman aged 60 to 75 with acute or convalescent COVID-19.

This clone was counted only a few times. This chain links TRBV7-2 with TRBJ2-3, with D unresolved. This CDR3 region has 13 residues. V lost 5 bases to trimming and J lost 4 bases, with 10 bases between them. The germline V gene has CDR1 SGHTA and CDR2 FQGNSA. The CDR3 DNA follows: TGTGCCAGCAGCCTAGTATTGTCAGATACGCAGTATTTT. Protein: CASSLVLSDTQYF.

V is TRBV30 and J is TRBJ2-7, with TRBD1 matching over 7 bases. Germline CDR1 is GTSNPN and CDR2 is SVGIG (reference sequence). With 4 bases clipped from V and 2 bases from J, the junction kept 8 bases outside the gene matches. This CDR3 is 14 amino acids long. The CDR3: CAWKTGTVPYEQYF. CDR3 in DNA: TGTGCCTGGAAAACCGGGACAGTTCCCTACGAGCAGTACTTC.

The sample holds a few counts of this clone. The V call is TRBV6-1, the J call TRBJ2-7; unclear D gene. Germline CDR1 MNHNS, CDR2 SASEGT. This CDR3 is built from 12 residues. Trimming pared 0 bases from V and 6 bases from J, leaving 6 bases between. The CDR3 loop reads CASSEARGEQYF. The CDR3, as DNA: TGTGCCAGCAGTGAAGCGCGCGGCGAGCAGTACTTC.

This sequence joins TRBV18 and TRBJ2-1; TRBD2 is a possible D gene (5 bases). This CDR3 has 14 amino acids. The V gene lost 0 bases and the J gene lost 6 bases, with 9 bases spanning the gap. Germline assignment: CDR1 KGHSH and CDR2 LQKENI. The CDR3 coding sequence is TGTGCCAGCTCACCACCGTCGGGGATCAATGAGCAGTTCTTC. Residues: CASSPPSGINEQFF.